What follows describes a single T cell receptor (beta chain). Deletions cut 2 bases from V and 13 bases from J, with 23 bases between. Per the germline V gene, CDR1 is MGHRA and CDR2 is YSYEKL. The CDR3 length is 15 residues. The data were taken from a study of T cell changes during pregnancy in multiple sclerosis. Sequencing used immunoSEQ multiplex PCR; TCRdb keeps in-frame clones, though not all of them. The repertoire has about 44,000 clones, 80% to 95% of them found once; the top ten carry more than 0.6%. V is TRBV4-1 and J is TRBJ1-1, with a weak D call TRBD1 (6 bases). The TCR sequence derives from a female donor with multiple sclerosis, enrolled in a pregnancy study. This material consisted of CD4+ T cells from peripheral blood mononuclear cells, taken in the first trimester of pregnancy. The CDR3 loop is CASSQSPRDIRPGFF. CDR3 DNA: TGCGCCAGCAGCCAATCCCCCCGGGACATCCGCCCAGGTTTCTTT.